The source of this TCR beta chain is a study of STAT3 mutations in large granular lymphocyte leukemia (dated by TCRdb to between 2017 and 2020). A note on the overall study: Roughly half of the T-LGLL patients who were sequenced longitudinally carried canonical activating STAT3 mutations. Patients with T-cell large granular lymphocyte leukemia underwent serial deep sequencing of TCRbeta CDR3 and STAT3 to reconstruct clonal hierarchy and dynamics. From an initial cohort of some 190 LGL patients, about 17 representative T-LGLL cases were picked for longitudinal TCRbeta and STAT3 sequencing. A couple of patients with natural killer LGL leukemia were also sequenced longitudinally as controls within the study. On average, sequencing was done at 3.5 to 4 time points per patient, with the number of samplings ranging from 2 to 8. Over half of the T-LGLL patients were given one or more immunosuppressive therapy regimens, and approximately 44% of those treated had a hematologic response.

DNA was extracted from blood mononuclear cells, with the same DNA used for both TCR and STAT3 sequencing. An Illumina MiSeq was used to sequence the TCRbeta libraries, yielding an average of approximately 40,000 productive templates per sample. Multiplex PCR amplification was used to generate TCRbeta CDR3 libraries with the immunoSEQ assay. The authors' pipeline ran thus. Repertoire diversity was calculated as previously defined, and values close to 0 indicated extremely monoclonal samples. In TCRdb, the immuneACCESS table is reduced to in-frame sequences with V and J assigned. These tables do not hold every clone; where another copy was compared, an unresolved V gene accounts for under half, and the others remain unexplained. From that table come the V and J calls and clone size; the DNA was used to work out D and trimming. Recorded for this sample are some 30,000 clones; over 60% of them occurred a single time. Jointly, the top ten make up around 28% of the sample.

Worth noting for this clone: The specificity of this receptor is unknown. No base-level quality is on record; no much larger clone is a single base apart.

Spanning cysteine to phenylalanine, the CDR3 consists of 14 amino acids. Only CDR3 DNA is held: 42 bases, read in frame from base 1. Germline trimming: 3 bases from V, 0 bases from J; junction bases outside gene matches: 2. The germline V gene sets CDR1 to SGDLS and CDR2 to YYNGEE. Overall study outcomes, separate from this receptor: In 6 of 18 patients, TCR clonotype switching occurred after therapy, and every newly emerging clone was STAT3 wild type. Variable intervals between samplings and differing treatment regimens complicated linking therapy response to changes in TCR clonal burden. Because no samples were available when a clone first appeared, clonal expansion was inferred from samplings taken at other points. At least one immunodominant TCRbeta clonotype was identified in every T-LGLL patient, and multiple immunodominant subclonotypes were identified in about half of the T-LGLL patients. Persisting codominant clonotypes in some patients meant a small but highly pathogenic clone may have been missed. In several patients, dominant TCR clone burden exceeded STAT3 mutant burden, suggesting STAT3 mutation arose secondarily within a pre-expanded clone.

This TCR was recovered from a woman in her forties or fifties with T-cell large granular lymphocyte leukemia. Some clones in this sample may be carry-over from other donors' samples. The age is the age at diagnosis. Rearrangement joined TRBV9 to TRBJ2-7; 8 central bases correspond to TRBD2. Sequenced sample: peripheral blood mononuclear cells. Read as DNA, the sequence is TGTGCCAGCAGCGGCGGGAGGAGCTCCTACGAGCAGTACTTC. The resulting protein is CASSGGRSSYEQYF. Where the CDR3 stops, the reference TRBV9 and TRBJ2-7 genes take over; the full variable domain is DSGVTQTPKHLITATGQRVTLRCSPRSGDLSVYWYQQSLDQGLQFLIQYYNGEERAKGNILERFSAQQFPDLHSELNLSSLELGDSALYFCASSGGRSSYEQYFGPGTRLTVT.